The present T cell receptor (beta chain) was sequenced within a study of blood T cell repertoires in COVID-19. The data were produced by immunoSEQ multiplex PCR, yet TCRdb's version contains in-frame clones alone and is incomplete. The profile shows roughly 220,000 clones, roughly 84% of them singletons. CDR1 and CDR2 (germline): SEHNR, FQNEAQ (reference sequence). V dropped 7 bases and J dropped 7; count of bases not matched to a gene: 12. This CDR3 is built from 14 residues. Ages ranged from roughly 18 to 100 years, with residence in 24 US areas. In Cohort 3, a recovered donor had either two negative PCRs, clearance, or symptom resolution.

Sequencing was carried out using PBMCs or T cells enriched from blood (not recorded which). This TCR derives from a woman aged 35 to 49 who had recovered from COVID-19. The chain joins TRBV7-9 to TRBJ1-1, with 7 bases identical to TRBD1. This chain's CDR3 is CASTLKGGGGEAFF. The CDR3 DNA reads TGTGCCAGCACGCTTAAAGGAGGGGGCGGTGAAGCTTTCTTT. The full variable domain, in which reference TRBV7-9 and TRBJ1-1 provide the parts outside the CDR3, is DTGVSQNPRHKITKRGQNVTFRCDPISEHNRLYWYRQTLGQGPEFLTYFQNEAQLEKSRLLSDRFSAERPKGSFSTLEIQRTEQGDSAMYLCASTLKGGGGEAFFGQGTRLTVV.